A selection of T cell receptor beta chains follows, all from one sample in a study of T cells in Graves' hyperthyroidism and ophthalmopathy. Each CDR3 protein is one row after TCRdb ran MiXCR on the multiplex PCR reads. The sample has a few hundred thousand distinct CDR3 sequences, 35% to 55% seen once. Sequenced: peripheral blood or thyroid tissue (not recorded which). The origin of the receptors is a woman younger than 35 with Graves' hyperthyroidism. CDR3s include the opening cysteine and the closing phenylalanine or tryptophan. D genes are given only for firm matches. Only part of the rows carry a size: once, few, many, or a class if the clone is expanded.

>TRBJ2-7|TRBD1|15|TRBV12-3/TRBV12-4|many
CASSPGQGAFDEQYF
TGTGCCAGCAGCCCAGGACAGGGGGCTTTCGACGAGCAGTACTTC
>TRBJ2-5|TRBD1|12|TRBV20-1|NA
CSAPTGQETQYF
TGCAGTGCCCCGACAGGGCAAGAGACCCAGTACTTC
>TRBJ2-6|NA|16|TRBV4-1|NA
CAGSHWDRSGANVLTF
TGCGCCGGCAGCCACTGGGACCGCTCTGGGGCCAACGTCCTGACTTTC
>TRBJ1-5|NA|13|TRBV27|many
CASSFYSNQPQHF
TGTGCCAGCAGTTTCTATAGCAATCAGCCCCAGCATTTT
>TRBJ2-7|TRBD1|13|TRBV6-6|few
CASSQGAFYEQYF
TGTGCCAGCAGTCAGGGGGCATTCTACGAGCAGTACTTC
>TRBJ2-7|TRBD2|13|TRBV2|NA
CAGGLAGTYEQYF
TGTGCCGGGGGACTAGCGGGAACATACGAGCAGTACTTC
>TRBJ1-6|TRBD1|14|TRBV3-1|many
CASEDRAANSPLHF
TGTGCCAGCGAGGACAGGGCAGCGAATTCACCCCTCCACTTT
>TRBJ2-7|NA|15|TRBV19|NA
CASSTGPGGSYGQYF
TGTGCCAGTAGTACTGGCCCAGGAGGATCCTACGGGCAGTACTTC
>TRBJ2-5|TRBD1|16|TRBV7-8|NA
CASSRQGGDGGETQYF
TGTGCCAGCAGCAGACAGGGGGGAGATGGGGGAGAGACCCAGTACTTC
>TRBJ2-3|NA|14|TRBV24-1|NA
CATSAHASTDTQYF
TGTGCCACCAGTGCCCATGCTAGCACAGATACGCAGTATTTT
>TRBJ2-7|NA|13|TRBV15|many
CATSRGSNYEQYF
TGTGCCACCAGCAGAGGATCCAACTACGAGCAGTACTTC
>TRBJ2-1|NA|11|TRBV6-5|NA
CASSPGEEQFF
TGTGCCAGCAGCCCGGGAGAAGAGCAGTTCTTC
>TRBJ1-5|NA|13|TRBV6-1|many
CASMKSGFQPQHF
TGTGCCAGCATGAAATCAGGGTTTCAGCCCCAGCATTTT
>TRBJ2-1|TRBD1|14|TRBV5-1|few
CASSLEVGQGWQFF
TGCGCCAGCAGCTTGGAGGTAGGACAGGGTTGGCAGTTCTTC
>TRBJ1-5|TRBD1|14|TRBV19|once
CASTPGQNNQPQHF
TGTGCCAGTACTCCGGGACAGAACAATCAGCCCCAGCATTTT
>TRBJ1-3|TRBD1|15|TRBV7-2|many
CASSSGQGVGNTIYF
TGTGCCAGCAGCAGCGGACAGGGGGTTGGAAACACCATATATTTT
>TRBJ2-2|NA|14|TRBV5-1|few
CASSSGSATGELFF
TGCGCCAGCAGCTCAGGGTCCGCCACCGGGGAGCTGTTTTTT
>TRBJ2-1|NA|14|TRBV5-1|NA
CASSSADRYNEQFF
TGCGCCAGCAGCTCCGCAGACAGGTACAATGAGCAGTTCTTC
>TRBJ2-7|NA|13|TRBV29-1|once
CSVGWETSYEQYF
TGCAGCGTTGGATGGGAGACTTCCTACGAGCAGTACTTC
>TRBJ2-5|NA|14|TRBV12-3/TRBV12-4|NA
CASSDERGQETQYF
TGTGCCAGCAGTGATGAACGGGGTCAAGAGACCCAGTACTTC
>TRBJ2-2|NA|12|TRBV6-1|few
CASRRGGGELFF
TGTGCCAGCAGAAGAGGGGGCGGGGAGCTGTTTTTT
>TRBJ1-2|NA|10|TRBV25-1|NA
CAGGGYGYTF
TGTGCCGGCGGGGGCTATGGCTACACCTTC
>TRBJ2-7|TRBD1|14|TRBV5-1|NA
CASSPGQGAVEQYF
TGCGCCAGCAGCCCTGGACAGGGGGCCGTAGAGCAGTACTTC
>TRBJ1-1|TRBD1|14|TRBV18|few
CASSTWTGDTEAFF
TGTGCCAGCTCAACATGGACAGGGGACACTGAAGCTTTCTTT
>TRBJ1-2|NA|12|TRBV9|many
CASSVANYGYTF
TGTGCCAGCAGCGTAGCCAACTATGGCTACACCTTC
>TRBJ1-4|NA|20|TRBV7-9|NA
CASSLTSGTYNGRRGEKLFF
TGTGCCAGCAGCTTAACAAGCGGTACCTACAATGGGCGTAGGGGGGAAAAACTGTTTTTT
>TRBJ2-3|NA|14|TRBV2|many
CASTGTVFTDTQYF
TGTGCCAGCACCGGGACGGTCTTCACAGATACGCAGTATTTT
>TRBJ1-2|TRBD1|13|TRBV7-9|NA
CASSLVGGHGYTF
TGTGCCAGCAGCTTGGTAGGGGGCCATGGCTACACCTTC
>TRBJ2-7|TRBD1|11|TRBV10-3|NA
CARDRVSEQYF
TGTGCCCGGGACAGGGTGTCAGAGCAGTACTTC
>TRBJ2-5|NA|15|TRBV20-1|once
CSAVNRSGDQETQYF
TGCAGTGCTGTGAACCGGTCGGGGGACCAAGAGACCCAGTACTTC
>TRBJ1-4|NA|15|TRBV29-1|many
CSVEPPQGANEKLFF
TGCAGCGTTGAACCCCCCCAGGGCGCTAATGAAAAACTGTTTTTT
>TRBJ2-7|NA|14|TRBV12-3/TRBV12-4|once
CASSAWDGGDEQYF
TGTGCCAGCAGTGCGTGGGACGGAGGGGACGAGCAGTACTTC
>TRBJ2-3|TRBD2|15|TRBV19|once
CASSITGGFQDTQYF
TGTGCCAGTAGTATTACGGGAGGGTTTCAGGATACGCAGTATTTT
>TRBJ2-5|NA|12|TRBV10-3|many
CAISASRETQYF
TGTGCCATCAGTGCCAGTCGTGAGACCCAGTACTTC
>TRBJ2-2|NA|16|TRBV24-1|many
CATSDFATANTGELFF
TGTGCCACCAGTGATTTTGCCACCGCGAACACCGGGGAGCTGTTTTTT
>TRBJ2-7|NA|14|TRBV14|many
CASSQEGYTYEQYF
TGTGCCAGCAGCCAAGAAGGCTACACCTACGAGCAGTACTTC
>TRBJ1-2|TRBD1|14|TRBV2|many
CASSSRQGGSGYTF
TGTGCCAGCAGTTCAAGACAGGGAGGGTCTGGCTACACCTTC
>TRBJ1-3|TRBD1|15|TRBV2|many
CASRSGTGGMNTIYF
TGTGCCAGCAGATCCGGGACAGGGGGAATGAACACCATATATTTT
>TRBJ1-5|TRBD1|15|TRBV12-3/TRBV12-4|NA
CASSFLQGAVQPQHF
TGTGCCAGCAGTTTCCTACAGGGGGCGGTTCAGCCCCAGCATTTT
>TRBJ1-2|NA|13|TRBV3-1|many
CASAFEGGYGYTF
TGTGCCAGCGCTTTTGAGGGAGGATATGGCTACACCTTC